The 3 T cell receptor beta chains below all came from one sample that was sequenced in a study of CD8+CD57+ T cells in acquired aplastic anemia. Genomic DNA constituted the template upon which TCR beta VDJ and CDR3 profiling was performed. Each CDR3 protein gets one entry after TCRdb re-called the reads with MiXCR. The table lists some 190,000 distinct CDR3 sequences, about half of them singletons. Sequencing was performed on sorted CD4+, CD8+, or CD8+CD57+ T cells (not recorded which) from PBMCs. The receptors come from a human donor in good health.

This sequence joins TRBV10-3 and TRBJ1-2; D is unresolved. The length of the CDR3 is 13 residues. Trimming shortened V by 2 bases and J by 4 bases, and 8 bases separated the two germline ends. Germline-derived CDR1 and CDR2 are ENHRY and SYGVKD. In DNA, the CDR3 is TGTGCCATCAGTGAGAACATTATCTATGGCTACACCTTC. Translating it yields CAISENIIYGYTF.

In its sample, this clonotype was seen a few times. CDR3 in amino acids: CASIREQGSTEAFF. CDR3 in DNA: TGTGCCAGTATTAGGGAACAGGGGTCCACTGAAGCTTTCTTT. The chain joins TRBV19 to TRBJ1-1; 7 bases are a match to TRBD1. V lost 7 bases, J lost 4 bases, and 9 bases stayed unmatched. The CDR3 length is 14 residues. CDR1 LNHDA and CDR2 SQIVND come from the germline V gene (reference sequence).

In nucleotides, the CDR3 is TGTGCCACCAGCAGGTCGGAGCCGTGGGAGACCCAGTACTTC. Its translation: CATSRSEPWETQYF. The genes are TRBV15 and TRBJ2-5; unclear D gene. The CDR3 runs to 14 residues. V lost 3 bases and J lost 5, with 13 bases in between. Germline assignment: CDR1 LNHNV and CDR2 YYDKDF (reference sequence).